The rows below give T cell receptor beta chains drawn from one sample of a study of T cell clonotyping in hematopoietic cell transplantation. Assay: immunoSEQ multiplex PCR; the TCRdb copy retains only in-frame clones and omits some. The data contain approximately 41,000 clones, 95% of them singletons. The source material was peripheral blood mononuclear cells. Receptors were obtained from a man aged 25-45 years in good health. Some clones in this sample may be carry-over from other donors' samples. Each CDR3 is given without its conserved first and last residue. Only some rows state a clone size, as once, few, many or a class for expanded clones.

CDR3aa: ASSLRGTNYGYT
v_gene: TRBV5-6
len: 12
j_gene: TRBJ1-2
abundance: -

CDR3aa: ASSQLGPQRGELF
v_gene: TRBV14
len: 13
j_gene: TRBJ2-2
abundance: -

CDR3aa: ASSTGQGPYEQY
v_gene: TRBV19
len: 12
j_gene: TRBJ2-7
abundance: -

CDR3aa: ASSLGPASMNTEAF
v_gene: TRBV5-6
len: 14
j_gene: TRBJ1-1
abundance: -

CDR3aa: ASSPQTGAYEQY
v_gene: TRBV19
len: 12
j_gene: TRBJ2-7
abundance: -

CDR3aa: ASRGLANEQY
v_gene: TRBV19
len: 10
j_gene: TRBJ2-7
abundance: -

CDR3aa: AISSGAQVGEKLF
v_gene: TRBV10-3
len: 13
j_gene: TRBJ1-4
abundance: -

CDR3aa: ASSESSTRNEKLF
v_gene: TRBV10-1
len: 13
j_gene: TRBJ1-4
abundance: -

CDR3aa: ASSQDGTRATYEQY
v_gene: TRBV4-2
len: 14
j_gene: TRBJ2-7
abundance: -

CDR3aa: ASSPGRRVVYNSPLH
v_gene: TRBV11-2
len: 15
j_gene: TRBJ1-6
abundance: -

CDR3aa: ASSYSNSNYGYT
v_gene: TRBV6-5
len: 12
j_gene: TRBJ1-2
abundance: -

CDR3aa: ASSEQAGVGSPLH
v_gene: TRBV6-4
len: 13
j_gene: TRBJ1-6
abundance: -

CDR3aa: ASSSPGQDYGYT
v_gene: TRBV5-6
len: 12
j_gene: TRBJ1-2
abundance: -

CDR3aa: ASSLVGLAGAGEQY
v_gene: TRBV11-2
len: 14
j_gene: TRBJ2-7
abundance: -

CDR3aa: ASSSQVGQPQH
v_gene: TRBV19
len: 11
j_gene: TRBJ1-5
abundance: -

CDR3aa: ASSGITAYEQY
v_gene: TRBV7-9
len: 11
j_gene: TRBJ2-7
abundance: -

CDR3aa: ASSLRGGNTGELF
v_gene: TRBV7-3
len: 13
j_gene: TRBJ2-2
abundance: -

CDR3aa: ASSEQGMAYEQY
v_gene: TRBV10-2
len: 12
j_gene: TRBJ2-7
abundance: -

CDR3aa: ASSYSIRNNSPLH
v_gene: TRBV6-5
len: 13
j_gene: TRBJ1-6
abundance: -

CDR3aa: AIRGTLTADRGNTQY
v_gene: TRBV10-3
len: 15
j_gene: TRBJ2-3
abundance: -

CDR3aa: ASAGDRNQPQH
v_gene: TRBV6-5
len: 11
j_gene: TRBJ1-5
abundance: -

CDR3aa: ASSLVGSISGNTIY
v_gene: TRBV7-2
len: 14
j_gene: TRBJ1-3
abundance: -

CDR3aa: ASSLFPADENTEAF
v_gene: TRBV7-2
len: 14
j_gene: TRBJ1-1
abundance: -

CDR3aa: ASSPWGLRRISYNEQF
v_gene: TRBV14
len: 16
j_gene: TRBJ2-1
abundance: -

CDR3aa: ASRSNQPQH
v_gene: TRBV6-6
len: 9
j_gene: TRBJ1-5
abundance: -

CDR3aa: ATGQGLHEQY
v_gene: TRBV7-9
len: 10
j_gene: TRBJ2-7
abundance: -

CDR3aa: ASSLQGLRNTGELF
v_gene: TRBV5-1
len: 14
j_gene: TRBJ2-2
abundance: -

CDR3aa: ASSSGTADNLYEQY
v_gene: TRBV6-5
len: 14
j_gene: TRBJ2-7
abundance: -

CDR3aa: ASSLGPDRGTYEQY
v_gene: TRBV5-8
len: 14
j_gene: TRBJ2-7
abundance: -

CDR3aa: ASSLGPTSGVNEQF
v_gene: TRBV7-3
len: 14
j_gene: TRBJ2-1
abundance: -

CDR3aa: ASSPPTAGDGYT
v_gene: TRBV18
len: 12
j_gene: TRBJ1-2
abundance: -

CDR3aa: ASRGDRERFTQY
v_gene: TRBV19
len: 12
j_gene: TRBJ2-3
abundance: -

CDR3aa: ASSLLVRSQETQY
v_gene: TRBV7-8
len: 13
j_gene: TRBJ2-5
abundance: -

CDR3aa: ASSYEGQGFYGYT
v_gene: TRBV6-5
len: 13
j_gene: TRBJ1-2
abundance: -

CDR3aa: ASSEGASGGEGETQY
v_gene: TRBV10-1
len: 15
j_gene: TRBJ2-5
abundance: -

CDR3aa: ASSVGDSLNQPQH
v_gene: TRBV9
len: 13
j_gene: TRBJ1-5
abundance: -

CDR3aa: AYTGDTQY
v_gene: TRBV30
len: 8
j_gene: TRBJ2-3
abundance: once

CDR3aa: ASELGRGTGELF
v_gene: TRBV19
len: 12
j_gene: TRBJ2-2
abundance: -

CDR3aa: ASRRQGTTDTQY
v_gene: TRBV5-1
len: 12
j_gene: TRBJ2-3
abundance: -

CDR3aa: ASSLTRGYTGELF
v_gene: TRBV7-3
len: 13
j_gene: TRBJ2-2
abundance: -